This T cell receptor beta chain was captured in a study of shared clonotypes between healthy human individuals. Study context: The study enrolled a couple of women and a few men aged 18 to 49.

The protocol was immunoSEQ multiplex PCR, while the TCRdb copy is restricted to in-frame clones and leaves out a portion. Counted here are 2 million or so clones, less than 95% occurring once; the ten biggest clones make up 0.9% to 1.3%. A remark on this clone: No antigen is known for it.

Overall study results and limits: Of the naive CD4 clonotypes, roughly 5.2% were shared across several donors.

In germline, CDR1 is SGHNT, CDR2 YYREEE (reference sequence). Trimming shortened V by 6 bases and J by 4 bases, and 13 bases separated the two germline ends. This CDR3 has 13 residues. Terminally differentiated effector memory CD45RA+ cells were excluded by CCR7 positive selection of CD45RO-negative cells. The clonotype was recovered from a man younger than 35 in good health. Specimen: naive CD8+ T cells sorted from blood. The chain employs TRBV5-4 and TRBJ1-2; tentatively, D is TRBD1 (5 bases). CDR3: CASTPRGTYGYTF. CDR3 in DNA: TGTGCCAGCACCCCCCGGGGCACCTATGGCTACACCTTC.